This TCR beta chain was captured in a study of blood T cells in healthy people across ages (dated by TCRdb to about 2015). In terms of the full investigation: In model experiments, template switching captured about one uniquely barcoded TCR beta cDNA molecule for every two T cells. Using deep sequencing normalized with unique cDNA molecular identifiers, the study measured how TCR beta repertoire diversity changes with age. The donors were split into four age groups: young (average about 16 years), middle-aged (about 40), aged (around 67) and long-lived (over 75). To avoid experimental bias, donors of different ages were distributed randomly across sequencing lanes. Two additional independent replicas of 1 million unique cDNA reads from the same blood draw were analyzed for two donors (one aged 18 to 29 and one aged 80 or older).

The CDR3 runs 14 residues from the cysteine to the phenylalanine. Of all the DNA, just the CDR3 is kept, 42 bases in frame from base 1. V loses 4 bases of germline sequence and J loses 8 bases, and the interval between the two ends is 16 bases. The germline V gene supplies CDR1 SGHDT and CDR2 YYEEEE. Systemically healthy Caucasian individuals from Russia, about 38 in total and aged about 6 to 100 years, were included as donors. Each donor gave ten milliliters of peripheral blood, collected into EDTA-treated Vacutainer tubes. Ficoll-Paque density-gradient centrifugation was used to isolate PBMCs, with at least 6.5 million per sample. Trizol reagent was used to extract total RNA from PBMCs, with at least 6 micrograms per sample. Naive CD45RAhigh/CD27high T cell percentages were measured by flow cytometry on a PBMC aliquot from every donor. The method was 5' RACE. The instrument was an Illumina HiSeq 2500. A second PCR of about 7 to 12 cycles was performed with a sample-barcoded 5' primer and a J-beta primer mix. A template-switch 5' adaptor carrying 12 random nucleotides introduced a unique molecular identifier onto each TCR beta cDNA molecule. Each sample yielded at least 3 million CDR3-containing paired-end reads. First-strand cDNA synthesis was performed from all RNA using the Mint cDNA synthesis kit, with priming by a TRBC-specific oligonucleotide. Following uracil-DNA glycosylase treatment, a first 18-cycle PCR with universal primers M1SS and BC2_uni_R was performed on all cDNA. Per the original workflow: Normalization of each sample was performed by random selection of 1 million high-quality reads, each carrying a distinct molecular identifier. Instead of being binned into consensus sequences, reads with shared molecular identifiers were discarded. MiTCR, set to a Q25 quality threshold and the strictest error-elimination algorithm, was used for CDR3 identification, clonotype clustering and error correction. A nonparametric unseen species model with Euler transformation was used to estimate a lower bound on total TCR beta diversity. The raw public data were reprocessed by TCRdb itself: fastp quality trimming at Q25, MiXCR clonotype calling, in-frame beta chains only. Rows merge per CDR3 protein into single entries with the most common DNA and genes. The V and J calls were determined by TCRdb, not by the authors. This sample is represented by about a million distinct CDR3 sequences; 35% to 40% of them were singletons. The ten biggest clones cover around 13% of the sample.

This clonotype was observed a handful of times. Its antigen target is currently unknown. Per-base qualities were not stored, and no clone one base away is much larger. Study-level results and caveats: Bulk unsorted PBMC profiling prevented conclusive comparison of naive and antigen-experienced compartments. Compared with the aged group, the long-lived group had more naive CD4+ T cells, fewer expanded clones and increased TCR diversity, a pattern suggesting age selection. Observed TCR beta diversity correlated strongly with the percentage of naive T cells measured by flow cytometry. Because the CMV infection status of the donors was unknown, age-related changes in expanded clonotypes may potentially have been confounded. Estimates of total diversity from one million sequenced T cells were regarded as lower bounds and underestimates. Observed TCR beta diversity per million T cells fell roughly linearly with age, and a significant reduction was already apparent by age around 39.

The sequenced sample consisted of blood. This clonotype was obtained from a young man in good health. Recombination linked TRBV5-6 to TRBJ2-4; the D segment may tentatively be TRBD1 or TRBD2, each giving 5 matched bases. The nucleotide sequence is TGTGCCAGCAGCCCGAGGGAAAGGGGTCACATTCAGTACTTC. It translates as CASSPRERGHIQYF.